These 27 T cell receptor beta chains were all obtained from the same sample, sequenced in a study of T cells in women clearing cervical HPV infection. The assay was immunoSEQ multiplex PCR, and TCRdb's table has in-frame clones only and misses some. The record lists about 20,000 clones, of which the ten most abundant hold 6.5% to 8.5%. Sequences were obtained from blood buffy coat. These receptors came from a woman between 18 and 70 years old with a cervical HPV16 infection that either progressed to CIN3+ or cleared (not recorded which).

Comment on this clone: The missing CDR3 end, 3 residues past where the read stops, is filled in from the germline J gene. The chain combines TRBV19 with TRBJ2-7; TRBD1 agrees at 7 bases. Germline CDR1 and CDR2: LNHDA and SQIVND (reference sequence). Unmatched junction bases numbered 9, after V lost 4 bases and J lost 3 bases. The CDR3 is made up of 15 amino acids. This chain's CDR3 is CASSTPGQLGYEQYF. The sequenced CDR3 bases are TGTGCCAGTAGTACCCCGGGACAGCTTGGCTACGAG.

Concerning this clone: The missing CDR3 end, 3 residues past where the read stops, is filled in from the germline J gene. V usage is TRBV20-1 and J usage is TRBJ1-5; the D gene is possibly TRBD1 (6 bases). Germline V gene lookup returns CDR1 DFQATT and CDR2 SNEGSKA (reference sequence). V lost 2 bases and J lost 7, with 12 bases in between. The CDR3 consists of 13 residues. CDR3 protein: CSARWGQGQPQHF. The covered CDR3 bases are TGCAGTGCTAGATGGGGGCAGGGGCAGCCC.

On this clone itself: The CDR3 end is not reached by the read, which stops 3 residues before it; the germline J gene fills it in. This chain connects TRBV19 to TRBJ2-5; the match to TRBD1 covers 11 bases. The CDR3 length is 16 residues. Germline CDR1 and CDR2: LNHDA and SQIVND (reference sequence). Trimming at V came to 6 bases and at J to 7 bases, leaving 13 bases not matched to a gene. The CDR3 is CASSLPGTGGTVTQYF. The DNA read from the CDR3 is TGTGCCAGTAGCCTACCCGGGACAGGGGGGACTGTGACC.

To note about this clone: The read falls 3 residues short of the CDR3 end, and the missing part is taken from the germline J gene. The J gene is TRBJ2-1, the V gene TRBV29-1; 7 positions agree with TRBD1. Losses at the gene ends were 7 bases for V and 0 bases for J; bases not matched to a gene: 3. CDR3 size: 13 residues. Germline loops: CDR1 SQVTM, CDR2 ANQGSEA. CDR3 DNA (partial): TGCAGCGGTGGGGACAGCTCCTACAATGAG. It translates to CSGGDSSYNE. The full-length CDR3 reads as CSGGDSSYNEQFF.

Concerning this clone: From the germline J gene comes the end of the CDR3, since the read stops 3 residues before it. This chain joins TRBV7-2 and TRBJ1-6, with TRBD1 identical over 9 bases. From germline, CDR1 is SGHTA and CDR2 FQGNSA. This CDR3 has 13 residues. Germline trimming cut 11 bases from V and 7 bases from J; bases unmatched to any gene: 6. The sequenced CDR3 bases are TGTGCCGGGGGGGGACAGGGAAATTCACCC. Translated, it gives CAGGGQGNSP. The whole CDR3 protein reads CAGGGQGNSPLHF.

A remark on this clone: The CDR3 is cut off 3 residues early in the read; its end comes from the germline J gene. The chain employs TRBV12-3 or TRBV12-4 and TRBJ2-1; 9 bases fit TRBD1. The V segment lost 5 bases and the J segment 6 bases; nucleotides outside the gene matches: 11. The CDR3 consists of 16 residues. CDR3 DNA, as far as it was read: TGTGCCAGCAGTCCACCTCCGGGACAGGGTATCAATGAG. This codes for CASSPPPGQGINE. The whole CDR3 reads CASSPPPGQGINEQFF.

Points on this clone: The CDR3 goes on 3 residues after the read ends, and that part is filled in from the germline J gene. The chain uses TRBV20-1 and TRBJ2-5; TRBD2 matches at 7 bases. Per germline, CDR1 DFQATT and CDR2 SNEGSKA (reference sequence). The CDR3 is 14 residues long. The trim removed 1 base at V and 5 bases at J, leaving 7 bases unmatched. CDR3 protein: CSARGSGGGETQYF. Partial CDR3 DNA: TGCAGTGCTAGAGGATCGGGGGGAGGGGAGACC.

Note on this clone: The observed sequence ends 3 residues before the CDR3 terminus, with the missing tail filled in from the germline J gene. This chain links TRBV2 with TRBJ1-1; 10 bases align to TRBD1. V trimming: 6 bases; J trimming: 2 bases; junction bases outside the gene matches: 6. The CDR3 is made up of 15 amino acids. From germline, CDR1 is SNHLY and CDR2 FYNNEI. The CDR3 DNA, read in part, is TGTGCCAGCAGGCGGGACAGGGGATCAAACACTGAA. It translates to CASRRDRGSNTE. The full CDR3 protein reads CASRRDRGSNTEAFF. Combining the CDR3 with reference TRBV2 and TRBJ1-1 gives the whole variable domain EPEVTQTPSHQVTQMGQEVILRCVPISNHLYFYWYRQILGQKVEFLVSFYNNEISEKSEIFDDQFSVERPDGSNFTLKIRSTKLEDSAMYFCASRRDRGSNTEAFFGQGTRLTVV.

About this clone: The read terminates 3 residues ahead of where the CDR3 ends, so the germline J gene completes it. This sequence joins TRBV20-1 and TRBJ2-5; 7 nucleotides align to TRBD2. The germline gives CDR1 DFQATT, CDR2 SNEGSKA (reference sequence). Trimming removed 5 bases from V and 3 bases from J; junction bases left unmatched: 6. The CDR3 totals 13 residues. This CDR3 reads CSACLAVKETQYF. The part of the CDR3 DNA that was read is TGCAGTGCTTGCCTAGCGGTGAAAGAGACC.

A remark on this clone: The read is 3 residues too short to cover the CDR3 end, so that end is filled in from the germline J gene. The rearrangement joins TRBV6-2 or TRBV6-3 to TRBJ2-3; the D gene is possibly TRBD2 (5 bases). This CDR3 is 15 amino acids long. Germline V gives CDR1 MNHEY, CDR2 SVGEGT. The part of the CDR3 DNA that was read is TGTGCCAGCCCGTGCCTGAGCGGCTTCCAAGAGGCG. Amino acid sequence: CASPCLSGFQEA. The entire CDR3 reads CASPCLSGFQEAQYF.

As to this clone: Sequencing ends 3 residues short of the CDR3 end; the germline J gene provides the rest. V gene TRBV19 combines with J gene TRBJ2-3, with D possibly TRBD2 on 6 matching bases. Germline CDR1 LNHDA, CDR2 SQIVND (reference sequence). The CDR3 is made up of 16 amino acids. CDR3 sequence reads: CASSTTSLGGQETQYF. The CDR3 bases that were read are TGTGCCAGTAGTACCACTAGCTTAGGCGGTCAAGAGACG.

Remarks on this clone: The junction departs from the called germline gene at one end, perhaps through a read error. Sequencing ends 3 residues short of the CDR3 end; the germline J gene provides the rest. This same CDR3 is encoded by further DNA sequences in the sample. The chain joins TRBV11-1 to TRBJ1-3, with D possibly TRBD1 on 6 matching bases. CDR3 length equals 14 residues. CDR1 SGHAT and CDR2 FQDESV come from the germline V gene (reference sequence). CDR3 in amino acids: CASSFTGNGNTIYF. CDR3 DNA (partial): TGTGCCAGCAGCTTTACAGGGAATGGAAACACA.

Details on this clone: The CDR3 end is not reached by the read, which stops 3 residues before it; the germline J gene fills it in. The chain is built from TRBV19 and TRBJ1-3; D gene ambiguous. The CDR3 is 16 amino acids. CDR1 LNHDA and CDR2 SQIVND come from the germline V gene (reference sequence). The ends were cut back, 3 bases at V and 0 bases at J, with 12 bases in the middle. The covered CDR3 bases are TGTGCCAGTAGTATGAAGTCGAGCAACTCTGGAAACACC. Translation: CASSMKSSNSGNT. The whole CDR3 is CASSMKSSNSGNTIYF.

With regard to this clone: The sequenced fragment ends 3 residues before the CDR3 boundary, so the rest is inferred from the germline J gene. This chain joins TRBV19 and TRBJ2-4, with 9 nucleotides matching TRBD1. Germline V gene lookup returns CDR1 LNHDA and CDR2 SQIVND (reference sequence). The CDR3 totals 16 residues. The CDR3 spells CASSIPLDRGVSGQYF. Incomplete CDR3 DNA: TGTGCCAGTAGTATACCCCTGGACAGGGGAGTATCCGGT.

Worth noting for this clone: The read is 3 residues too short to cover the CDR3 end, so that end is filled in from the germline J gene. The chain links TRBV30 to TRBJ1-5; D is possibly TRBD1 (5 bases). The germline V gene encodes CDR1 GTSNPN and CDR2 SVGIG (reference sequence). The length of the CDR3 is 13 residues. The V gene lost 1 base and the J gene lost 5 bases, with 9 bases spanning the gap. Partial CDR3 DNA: TGTGCCTGGAGTGCGGGGGTCTATCAGCCC. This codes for CAWSAGVYQP. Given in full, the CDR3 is CAWSAGVYQPQHF.

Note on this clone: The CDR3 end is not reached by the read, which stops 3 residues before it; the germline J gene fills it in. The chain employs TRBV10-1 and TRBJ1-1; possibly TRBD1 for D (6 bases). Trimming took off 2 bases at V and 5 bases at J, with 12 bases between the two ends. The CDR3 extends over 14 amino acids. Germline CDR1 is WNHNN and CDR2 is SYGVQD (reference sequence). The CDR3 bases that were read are TGCGCCAGCAGTGAGACCCTGCAGGGGACTGAA. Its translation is CASSETLQGTE. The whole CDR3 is CASSETLQGTEAFF.

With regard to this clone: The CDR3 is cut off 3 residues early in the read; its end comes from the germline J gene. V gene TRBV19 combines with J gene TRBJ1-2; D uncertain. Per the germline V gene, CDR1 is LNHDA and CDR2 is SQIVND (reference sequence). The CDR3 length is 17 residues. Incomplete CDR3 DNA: TGTGCCAGTAGACCCCTAAGTAGCGGGCCTTCCTACAATGAC. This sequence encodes CASRPLSSGPSYND. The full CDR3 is CASRPLSSGPSYNDYTF.

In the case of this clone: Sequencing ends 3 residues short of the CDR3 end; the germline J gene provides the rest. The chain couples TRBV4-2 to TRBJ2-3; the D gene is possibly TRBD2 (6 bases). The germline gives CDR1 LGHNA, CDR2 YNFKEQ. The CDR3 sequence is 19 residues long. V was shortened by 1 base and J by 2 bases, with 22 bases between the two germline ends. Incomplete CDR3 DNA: TGTGCCAGCAGCCAAGCCCCTCTAGCGACGAGCTCCTTCACAGATACG. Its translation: CASSQAPLATSSFTDT. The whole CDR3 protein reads CASSQAPLATSSFTDTQYF.

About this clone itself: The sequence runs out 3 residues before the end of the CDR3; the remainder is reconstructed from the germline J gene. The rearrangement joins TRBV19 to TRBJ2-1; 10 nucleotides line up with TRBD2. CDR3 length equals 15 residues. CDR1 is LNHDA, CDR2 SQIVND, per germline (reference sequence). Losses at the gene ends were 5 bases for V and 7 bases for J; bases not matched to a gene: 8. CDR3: CASSPFSGRRNEQFF. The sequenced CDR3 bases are TGTGCCAGTAGTCCTTTTAGCGGGAGGAGGAATGAG.

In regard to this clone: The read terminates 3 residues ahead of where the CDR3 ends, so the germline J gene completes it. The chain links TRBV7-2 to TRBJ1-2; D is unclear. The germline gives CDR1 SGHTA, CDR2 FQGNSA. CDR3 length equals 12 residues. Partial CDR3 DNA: TGTGCCAGCAGCTTAGTAGCGGATACC. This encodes CASSLVADT. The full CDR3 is CASSLVADTYTF.

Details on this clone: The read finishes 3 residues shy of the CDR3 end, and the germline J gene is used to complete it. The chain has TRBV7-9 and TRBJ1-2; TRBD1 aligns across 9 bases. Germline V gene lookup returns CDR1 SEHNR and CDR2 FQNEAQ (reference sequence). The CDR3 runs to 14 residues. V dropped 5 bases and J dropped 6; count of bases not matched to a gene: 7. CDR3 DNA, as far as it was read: TGTGCCAGCAGCGTCGGACAGGGGAACCATGGC. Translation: CASSVGQGNHG. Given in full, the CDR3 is CASSVGQGNHGYTF.

The CDR3 region is CASSGRTSGTDTQYF. Incomplete CDR3 DNA: TGCGCCAGCAGCGGGCGGACTAGCGGCACAGATACG. The rearrangement uses TRBV5-1 and TRBJ2-3; 9 bases map to TRBD2. The read stops 3 residues short of the end of the CDR3; the missing end is completed from the germline J gene. Looked up from germline, CDR1 is SGHRS and CDR2 is YFSETQ. The CDR3 loop spans 15 amino acids. V lost 4 bases and J lost 1; bases outside the gene matches: 4. Combining the CDR3 with reference TRBV5-1 and TRBJ2-3 gives the whole variable domain KAGVTQTPRYLIKTRGQQVTLSCSPISGHRSVSWYQQTPGQGLQFLFEYFSETQRNKGNFPGRFSGRQFSNSRSEMNVSTLELGDSALYLCASSGRTSGTDTQYFGPGTRLTVL.

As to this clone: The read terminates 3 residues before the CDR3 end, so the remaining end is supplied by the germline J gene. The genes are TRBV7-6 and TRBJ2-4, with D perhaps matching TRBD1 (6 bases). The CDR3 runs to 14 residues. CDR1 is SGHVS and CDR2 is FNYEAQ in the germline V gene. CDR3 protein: CASSRSWTDSGQYF. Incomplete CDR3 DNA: TGTGCCAGCAGCCGTTCTTGGACAGACTCGGGT.

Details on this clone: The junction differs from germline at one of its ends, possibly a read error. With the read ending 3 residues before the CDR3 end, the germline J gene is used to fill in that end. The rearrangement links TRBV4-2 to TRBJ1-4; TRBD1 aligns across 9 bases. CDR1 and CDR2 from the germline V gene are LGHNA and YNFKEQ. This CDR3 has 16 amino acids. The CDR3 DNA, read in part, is TGCGCCAGCAGCCAAGGGGGAGGGACAGGGAACGAAAAA. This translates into CASSQGGGTGNEK. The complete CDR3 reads CASSQGGGTGNEKLFF.

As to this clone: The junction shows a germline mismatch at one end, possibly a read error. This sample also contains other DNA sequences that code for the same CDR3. CDR3 bases read: TGTGCCAGCAGCTTGGACTTGGAAAACACA. It is translated as CASSLDLENT. The whole CDR3 sequence is CASSLDLENTIYF. This chain links TRBV7-2 with TRBJ1-3, with D unclear. The sequenced fragment ends 3 residues before the CDR3 boundary, so the rest is inferred from the germline J gene. This CDR3 region has 13 residues. Germline lookup yields CDR1 SGHTA and CDR2 FQGNSA.

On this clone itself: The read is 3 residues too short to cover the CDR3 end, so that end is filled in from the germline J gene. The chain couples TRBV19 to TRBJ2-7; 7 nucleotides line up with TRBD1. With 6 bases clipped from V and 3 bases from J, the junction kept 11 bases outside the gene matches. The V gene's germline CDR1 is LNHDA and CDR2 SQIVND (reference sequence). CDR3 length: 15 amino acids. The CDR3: CASRWDSWGNYEQYF. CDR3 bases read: TGTGCCAGTAGATGGGACAGCTGGGGGAACTACGAG.

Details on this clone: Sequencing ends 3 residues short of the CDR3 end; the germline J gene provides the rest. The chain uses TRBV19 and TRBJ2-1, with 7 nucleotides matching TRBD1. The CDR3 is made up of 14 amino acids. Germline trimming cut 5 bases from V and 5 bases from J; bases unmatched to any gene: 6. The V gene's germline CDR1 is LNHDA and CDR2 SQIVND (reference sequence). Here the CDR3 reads CASSQQGRHNEQFF. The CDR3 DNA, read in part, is TGTGCCAGTAGTCAACAGGGGCGACACAATGAG.